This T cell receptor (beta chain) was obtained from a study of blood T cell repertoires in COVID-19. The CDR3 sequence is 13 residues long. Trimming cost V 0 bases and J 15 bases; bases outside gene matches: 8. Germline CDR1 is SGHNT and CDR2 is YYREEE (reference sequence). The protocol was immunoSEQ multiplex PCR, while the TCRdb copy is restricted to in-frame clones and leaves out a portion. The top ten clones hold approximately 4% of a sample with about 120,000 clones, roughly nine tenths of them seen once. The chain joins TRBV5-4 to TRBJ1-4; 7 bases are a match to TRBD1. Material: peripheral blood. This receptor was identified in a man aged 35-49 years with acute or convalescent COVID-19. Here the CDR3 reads CASSLGMRGQLFF. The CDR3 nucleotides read TGTGCCAGCAGCTTGGGGATGAGGGGGCAGTTGTTTTTT.